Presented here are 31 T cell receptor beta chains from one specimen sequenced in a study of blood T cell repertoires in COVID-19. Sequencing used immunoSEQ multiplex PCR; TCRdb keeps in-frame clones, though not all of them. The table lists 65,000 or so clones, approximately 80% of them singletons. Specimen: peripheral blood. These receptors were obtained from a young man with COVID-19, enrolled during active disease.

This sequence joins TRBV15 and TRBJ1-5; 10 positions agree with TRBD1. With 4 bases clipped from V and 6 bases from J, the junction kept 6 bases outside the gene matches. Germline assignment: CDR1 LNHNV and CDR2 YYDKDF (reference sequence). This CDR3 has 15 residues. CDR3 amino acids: CATSTGQGVGQPQHF. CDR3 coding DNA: TGTGCCACCAGCACTGGACAGGGGGTAGGTCAGCCCCAGCATTTT.

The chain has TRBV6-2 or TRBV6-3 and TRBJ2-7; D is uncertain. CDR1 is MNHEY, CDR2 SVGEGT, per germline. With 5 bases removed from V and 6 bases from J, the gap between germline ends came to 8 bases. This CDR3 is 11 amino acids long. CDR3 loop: CASSPFSEQYF. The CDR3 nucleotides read TGTGCCAGCAGTCCCTTCAGCGAGCAGTACTTC.

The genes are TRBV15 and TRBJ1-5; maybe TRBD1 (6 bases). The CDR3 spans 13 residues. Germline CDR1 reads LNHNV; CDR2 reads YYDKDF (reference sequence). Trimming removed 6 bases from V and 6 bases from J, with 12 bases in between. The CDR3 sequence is CATRATGTQPQHF. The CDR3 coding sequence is TGTGCCACCAGGGCAACAGGGACTCAGCCCCAGCATTTT.

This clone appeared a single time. CDR3 sequence: CASRGAVQETQYF. CDR3 bases: TGTGCCAGCAGGGGAGCGGTACAAGAGACCCAGTACTTC. The chain couples TRBV11-2 to TRBJ2-5; D is perhaps TRBD2 (5 bases). Germline V gene data show CDR1 as SGHAT and CDR2 as FQNNGV. The V end was cut by 6 bases, the J end by 2 bases, with 10 bases between. The CDR3 runs to 13 residues.

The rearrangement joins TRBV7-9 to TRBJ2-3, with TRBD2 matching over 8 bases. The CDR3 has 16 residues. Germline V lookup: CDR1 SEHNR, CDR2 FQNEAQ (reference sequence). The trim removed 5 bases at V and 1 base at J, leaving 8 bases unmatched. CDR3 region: CASSKTSGGRTDTQYF. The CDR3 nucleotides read TGTGCCAGCAGCAAAACTAGCGGCGGACGCACAGATACGCAGTATTTT.

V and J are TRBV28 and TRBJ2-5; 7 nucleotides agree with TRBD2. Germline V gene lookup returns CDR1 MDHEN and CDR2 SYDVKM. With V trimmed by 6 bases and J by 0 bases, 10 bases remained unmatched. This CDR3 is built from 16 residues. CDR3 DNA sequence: TGTGCCAGCAGAAGACTGGGACTAACGTACCAAGAGACCCAGTACTTC. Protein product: CASRRLGLTYQETQYF.

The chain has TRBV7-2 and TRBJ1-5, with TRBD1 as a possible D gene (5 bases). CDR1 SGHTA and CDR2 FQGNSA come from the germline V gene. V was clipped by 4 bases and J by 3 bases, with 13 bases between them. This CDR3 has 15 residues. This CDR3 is CASSWGEGFNQPQHF. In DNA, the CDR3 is TGTGCCAGCAGCTGGGGGGAAGGTTTCAATCAGCCCCAGCATTTT.

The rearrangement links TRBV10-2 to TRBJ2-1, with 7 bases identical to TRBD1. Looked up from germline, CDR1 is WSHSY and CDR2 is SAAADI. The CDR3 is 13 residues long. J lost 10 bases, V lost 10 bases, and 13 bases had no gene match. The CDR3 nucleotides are TGCGCCAATCCGACAGGGCCGCCGAGGGAGCAGTTCTTC. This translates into CANPTGPPREQFF.

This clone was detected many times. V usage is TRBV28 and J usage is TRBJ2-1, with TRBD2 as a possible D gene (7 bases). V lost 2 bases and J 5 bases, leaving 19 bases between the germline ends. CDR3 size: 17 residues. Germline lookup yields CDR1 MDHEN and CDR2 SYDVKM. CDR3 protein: CASSLGGAGGLHNEQFF. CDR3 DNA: TGTGCCAGCAGTTTAGGGGGGGCGGGCGGCCTTCACAATGAGCAGTTCTTC.

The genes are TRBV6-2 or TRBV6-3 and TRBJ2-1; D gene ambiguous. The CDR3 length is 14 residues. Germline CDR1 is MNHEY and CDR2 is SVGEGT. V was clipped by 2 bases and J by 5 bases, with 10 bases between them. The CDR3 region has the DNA TGTGCCAGCAGTTACCGGCGGAGCGACAATGAGCAGTTCTTC. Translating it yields CASSYRRSDNEQFF.

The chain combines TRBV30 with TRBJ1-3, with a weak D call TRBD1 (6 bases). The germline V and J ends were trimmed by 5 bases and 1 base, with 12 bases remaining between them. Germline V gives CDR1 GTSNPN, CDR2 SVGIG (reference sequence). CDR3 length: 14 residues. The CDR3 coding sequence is TGTGCCTGGCAACAGGGAATTTCTGGAAACACCATATATTTT. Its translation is CAWQQGISGNTIYF.

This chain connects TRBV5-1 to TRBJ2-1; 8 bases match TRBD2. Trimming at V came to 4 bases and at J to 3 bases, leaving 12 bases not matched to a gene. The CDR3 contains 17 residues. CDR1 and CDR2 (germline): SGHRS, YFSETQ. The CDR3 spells CASSPGLSGSFYNEQFF. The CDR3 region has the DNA TGCGCCAGCAGCCCCGGTTTGAGCGGGAGTTTCTACAATGAGCAGTTCTTC.

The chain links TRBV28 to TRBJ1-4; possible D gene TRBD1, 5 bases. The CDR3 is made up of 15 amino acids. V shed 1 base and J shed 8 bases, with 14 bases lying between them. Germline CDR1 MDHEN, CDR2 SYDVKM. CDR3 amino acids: CASSLFRGQEEKLFF. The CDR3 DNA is TGTGCCAGCAGTTTATTTAGGGGCCAGGAGGAAAAACTGTTTTTT.

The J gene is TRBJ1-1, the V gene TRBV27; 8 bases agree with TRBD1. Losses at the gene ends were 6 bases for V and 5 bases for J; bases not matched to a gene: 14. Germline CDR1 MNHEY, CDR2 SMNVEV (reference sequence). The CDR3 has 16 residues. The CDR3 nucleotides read TGTGCCAGCAGCCGGGACAGGCCCACCCGTGGGACTGAAGCTTTCTTT. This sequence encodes CASSRDRPTRGTEAFF.

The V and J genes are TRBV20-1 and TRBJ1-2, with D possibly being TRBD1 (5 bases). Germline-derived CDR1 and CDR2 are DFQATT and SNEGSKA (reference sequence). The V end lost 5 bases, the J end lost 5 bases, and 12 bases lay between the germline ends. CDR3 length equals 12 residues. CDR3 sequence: CSAGGGGYGYTF. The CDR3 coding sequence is TGCAGTGCTGGTGGGGGGGGTTATGGCTACACCTTC.

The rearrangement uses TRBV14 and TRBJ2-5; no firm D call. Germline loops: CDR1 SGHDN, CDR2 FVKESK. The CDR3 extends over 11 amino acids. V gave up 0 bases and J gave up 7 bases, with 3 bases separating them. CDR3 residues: CASSQDLTQYF. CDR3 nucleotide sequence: TGTGCCAGCAGCCAAGATCTGACCCAGTACTTC.

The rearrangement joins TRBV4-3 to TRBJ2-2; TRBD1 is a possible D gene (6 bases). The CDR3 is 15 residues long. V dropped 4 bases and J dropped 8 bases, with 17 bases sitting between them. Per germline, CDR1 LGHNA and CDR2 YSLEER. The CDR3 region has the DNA TGCGCCAGCAGCCCACGCAGGGTGGGGACAGGGGAGCTGTTTTTT. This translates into CASSPRRVGTGELFF.

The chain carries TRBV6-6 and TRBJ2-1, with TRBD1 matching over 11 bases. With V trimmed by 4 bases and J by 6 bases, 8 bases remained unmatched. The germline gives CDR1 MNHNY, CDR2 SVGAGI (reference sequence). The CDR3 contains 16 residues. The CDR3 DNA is TGTGCCAGCAGTTCTCCCGGGACAGGGGGTCCCAATGAGCAGTTCTTC. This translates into CASSSPGTGGPNEQFF.

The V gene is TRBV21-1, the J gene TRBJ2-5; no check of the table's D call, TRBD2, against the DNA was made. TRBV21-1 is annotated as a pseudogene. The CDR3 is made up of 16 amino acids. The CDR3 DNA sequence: TGTGCCAGCACCCTTGAGGCAAAGAGCCACGAAGAGACCCAGTACTTC. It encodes CASTLEAKSHEETQYF.

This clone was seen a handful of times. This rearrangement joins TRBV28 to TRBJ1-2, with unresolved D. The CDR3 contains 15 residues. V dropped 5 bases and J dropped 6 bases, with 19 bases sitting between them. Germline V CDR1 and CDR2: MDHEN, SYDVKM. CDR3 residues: CASSLPGRTRDGYTF. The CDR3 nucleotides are TGTGCCAGCAGTCTCCCGGGAAGGACTCGAGATGGCTACACCTTC.

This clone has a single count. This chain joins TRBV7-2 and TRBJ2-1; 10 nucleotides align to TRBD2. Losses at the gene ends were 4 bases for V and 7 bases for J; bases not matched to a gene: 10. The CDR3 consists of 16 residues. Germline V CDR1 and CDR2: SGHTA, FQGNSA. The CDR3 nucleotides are TGTGCCAGCAGCTGGGTACTAGCGGGAACGGGTAATGAGCAGTTCTTC. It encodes CASSWVLAGTGNEQFF.

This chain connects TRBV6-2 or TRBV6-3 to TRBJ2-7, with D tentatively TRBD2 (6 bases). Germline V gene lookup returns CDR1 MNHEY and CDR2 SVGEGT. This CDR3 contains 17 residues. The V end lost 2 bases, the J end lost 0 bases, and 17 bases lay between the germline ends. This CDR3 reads CASSYDAGSGYSYEQYF. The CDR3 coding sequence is TGTGCCAGCAGTTACGACGCGGGTAGCGGTTACTCCTACGAGCAGTACTTC.

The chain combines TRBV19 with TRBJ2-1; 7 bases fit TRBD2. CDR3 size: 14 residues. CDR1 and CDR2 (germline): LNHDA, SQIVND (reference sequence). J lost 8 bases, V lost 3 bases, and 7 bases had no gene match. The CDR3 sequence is CASSMAGTIDEQFF. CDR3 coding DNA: TGTGCCAGTAGTATGGCAGGGACTATAGATGAGCAGTTCTTC.

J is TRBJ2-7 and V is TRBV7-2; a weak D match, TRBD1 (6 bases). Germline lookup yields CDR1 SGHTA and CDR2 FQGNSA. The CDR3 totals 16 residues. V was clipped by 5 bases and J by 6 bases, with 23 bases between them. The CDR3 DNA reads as TGTGCCAGCAGCGTCTTTCTGGGCAGGGGACAAGGCGAGCAGTACTTC. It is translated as CASSVFLGRGQGEQYF.

The CDR3 DNA is TGTGCCAGCAGTCTTCTAGCGGGACAAACAGATACGCAGTATTTT. It codes for CASSLLAGQTDTQYF. The gene calls are TRBV6-2 or TRBV6-3 and TRBJ2-3; 9 bases fit TRBD2. Per the germline V gene, CDR1 is MNHEY and CDR2 is SVGEGT. The CDR3 is 15 residues long. V shed 5 bases, J shed 3 bases, and the junction held 6 bases outside the gene matches.

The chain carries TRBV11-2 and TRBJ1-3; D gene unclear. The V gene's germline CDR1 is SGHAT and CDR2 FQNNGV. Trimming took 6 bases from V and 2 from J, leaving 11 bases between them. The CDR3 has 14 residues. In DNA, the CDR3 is TGTGCCAGCAGACGGGGTTTTACTGGAAACACCATATATTTT. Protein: CASRRGFTGNTIYF.

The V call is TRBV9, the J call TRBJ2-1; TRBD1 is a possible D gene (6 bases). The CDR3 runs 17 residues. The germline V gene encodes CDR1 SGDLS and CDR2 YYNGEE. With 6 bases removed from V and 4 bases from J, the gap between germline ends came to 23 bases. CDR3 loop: CASNKPAGQGKYNEQFF. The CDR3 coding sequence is TGTGCCAGCAACAAACCCGCCGGGCAGGGGAAATACAATGAGCAGTTCTTC.

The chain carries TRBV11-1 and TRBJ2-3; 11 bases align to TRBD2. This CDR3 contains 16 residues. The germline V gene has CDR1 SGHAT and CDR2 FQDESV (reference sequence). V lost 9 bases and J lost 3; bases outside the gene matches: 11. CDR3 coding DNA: TGTGCCAGGCGCGATTCAATAGCGGGAGGGACAGATACGCAGTATTTT. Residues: CARRDSIAGGTDTQYF.

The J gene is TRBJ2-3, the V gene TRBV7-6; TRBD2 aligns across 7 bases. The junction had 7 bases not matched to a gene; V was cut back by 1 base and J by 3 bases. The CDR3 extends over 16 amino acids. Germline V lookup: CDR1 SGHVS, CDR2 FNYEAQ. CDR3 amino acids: CASSLVGGSGTDTQYF. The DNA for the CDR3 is TGTGCCAGCAGCTTAGTCGGCGGGAGTGGGACAGATACGCAGTATTTT.

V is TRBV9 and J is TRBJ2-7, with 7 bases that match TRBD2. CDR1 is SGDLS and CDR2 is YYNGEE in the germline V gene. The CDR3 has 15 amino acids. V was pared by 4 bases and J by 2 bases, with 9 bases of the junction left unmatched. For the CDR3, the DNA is TGTGCCAGCAGCCCCCCCGGACTAGGAACCTACGAGCAGTACTTC. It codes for CASSPPGLGTYEQYF.

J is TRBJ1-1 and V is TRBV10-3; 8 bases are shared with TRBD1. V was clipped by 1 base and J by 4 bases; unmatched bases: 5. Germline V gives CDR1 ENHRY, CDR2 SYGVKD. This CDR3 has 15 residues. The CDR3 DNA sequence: TGTGCCATCAGTGAGTGGACAGGGCTTGGCACTGAAGCTTTCTTT. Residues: CAISEWTGLGTEAFF.